The T cell receptor beta chain under discussion was sequenced for a study of T cell repertoires in cytomegalovirus infection. Looking at the study overall: In public TCR beta signatures, there were indications of both CMV infection and matching HLA type.

The ends were cut back, 0 bases at V and 5 bases at J, with 17 bases in the middle. The CDR3 has 16 residues. CDR1 SGHRS and CDR2 YFSETQ come from the germline V gene. This clonotype appeared a single time. Its matching antigen is unknown. Each CDR3 protein is one row after TCRdb ran MiXCR on the reads. The sample yields nearly 450,000 distinct CDR3 sequences, approximately 30% seen once. General study points: The ex vivo response showed dominance by HLA-C-restricted CMV-specific TCR beta clonotypes.

This TCR was recovered from a human donor in good health (CMV status not recorded). Some clones in this sample may be carry-over from other donors' samples. The specimen was PBMCs. V usage is TRBV5-1 and J usage is TRBJ1-1; possibly TRBD1 for D (6 bases). In nucleotides, the CDR3 is TGCGCCAGCAGCTTGGACCCCTTAAGGGGGGAAACTGAAGCTTTCTTT. It codes for CASSLDPLRGETEAFF.